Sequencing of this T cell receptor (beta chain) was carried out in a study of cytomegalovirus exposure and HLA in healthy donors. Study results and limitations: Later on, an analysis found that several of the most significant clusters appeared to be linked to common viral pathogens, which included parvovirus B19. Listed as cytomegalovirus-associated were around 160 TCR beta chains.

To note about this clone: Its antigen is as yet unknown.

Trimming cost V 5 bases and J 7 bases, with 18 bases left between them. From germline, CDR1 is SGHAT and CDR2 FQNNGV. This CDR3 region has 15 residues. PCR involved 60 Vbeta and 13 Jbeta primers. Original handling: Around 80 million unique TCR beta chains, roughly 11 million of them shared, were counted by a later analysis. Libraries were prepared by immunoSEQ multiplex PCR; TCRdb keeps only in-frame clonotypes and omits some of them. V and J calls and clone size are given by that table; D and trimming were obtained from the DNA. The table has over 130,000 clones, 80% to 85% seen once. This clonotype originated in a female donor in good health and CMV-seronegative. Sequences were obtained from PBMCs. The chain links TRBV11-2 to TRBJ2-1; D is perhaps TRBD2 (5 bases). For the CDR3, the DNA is TGTGCCAGCAGCCCGGACCCACTGGGAGTAAATGAGCAGTTCTTC. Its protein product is CASSPDPLGVNEQFF.